The rows below give T cell receptor beta chains drawn from one sample of a study of human T cells and chemical hapten exposure. MiXCR was run by TCRdb on the 5' RACE reads, yielding one entry per CDR3 protein. The repertoire includes more than 140,000 distinct CDR3 sequences, about 4% of them detected once, and more than 1.2% sits in the top ten. Receptor source: a female donor in good health. Each CDR3 is given without its conserved first and last residue. Fields, in order: J gene, V gene, CDR3 protein.

j_gene: TRBJ1-3
v_gene: TRBV28
CDR3aa: ASSLAAGTSGNTIY

j_gene: TRBJ2-6
v_gene: TRBV6-5
CDR3aa: ASSPGQGFRAGANVLT

j_gene: TRBJ1-4
v_gene: TRBV6-2/TRBV6-3
CDR3aa: ASSYVPGEKLF

j_gene: TRBJ1-1
v_gene: TRBV15
CDR3aa: ATSSTGGTEAF

j_gene: TRBJ2-5
v_gene: TRBV10-3
CDR3aa: AISAGEETQY

j_gene: TRBJ2-1
v_gene: TRBV20-1
CDR3aa: SASRLAFYNEQF

j_gene: TRBJ1-1
v_gene: TRBV5-6
CDR3aa: ASSLEGGRMVTEAF

j_gene: TRBJ1-3
v_gene: TRBV20-1
CDR3aa: SAKVRAGNTIY

j_gene: TRBJ2-3
v_gene: TRBV4-2
CDR3aa: ASSLGGGGTDTQY

j_gene: TRBJ2-7
v_gene: TRBV20-1
CDR3aa: SARAPNGGAFYEQY

j_gene: TRBJ2-4
v_gene: TRBV28
CDR3aa: ASSRAGTPVRAKNIQY

j_gene: TRBJ2-3
v_gene: TRBV12-3/TRBV12-4
CDR3aa: ASKPRPLGGGKATDTQY

j_gene: TRBJ1-5
v_gene: TRBV12-3/TRBV12-4
CDR3aa: ASSSGQGISQPQH

j_gene: TRBJ2-5
v_gene: TRBV30
CDR3aa: AWEGDRVLVGRRTQY

j_gene: TRBJ1-1
v_gene: TRBV6-5
CDR3aa: ASSYSEQGRTEAF

j_gene: TRBJ1-4
v_gene: TRBV7-8
CDR3aa: ASRSRGPSNEKLF

j_gene: TRBJ1-1
v_gene: TRBV7-2
CDR3aa: ASSLRHGGAAF

j_gene: TRBJ1-2
v_gene: TRBV7-9
CDR3aa: ASSLGELFYGYT

j_gene: TRBJ2-2
v_gene: TRBV5-1
CDR3aa: ASSPITSGELF

j_gene: TRBJ2-7
v_gene: TRBV29-1
CDR3aa: SVEGVSFRDRGREQY

j_gene: TRBJ2-7
v_gene: TRBV6-5
CDR3aa: ASRKDFEQY

j_gene: TRBJ2-7
v_gene: TRBV5-1
CDR3aa: ASSIRPGSSVSTYEQY

j_gene: TRBJ2-5
v_gene: TRBV5-1
CDR3aa: ASSFQTQETQY

j_gene: TRBJ2-3
v_gene: TRBV20-1
CDR3aa: SARVWGATDTQY

j_gene: TRBJ2-2
v_gene: TRBV3-1
CDR3aa: ASSQEDRGYGELF

j_gene: TRBJ1-2
v_gene: TRBV3-1
CDR3aa: ASSNRQGTYYGYT

j_gene: TRBJ2-4
v_gene: TRBV5-6
CDR3aa: ASSLEGRLAKNIQY

j_gene: TRBJ1-5
v_gene: TRBV30
CDR3aa: AWSGTGPQPQH

j_gene: TRBJ2-1
v_gene: TRBV20-1
CDR3aa: SAQGTGGDYNEQF

j_gene: TRBJ2-2
v_gene: TRBV7-9
CDR3aa: ASSPLGLINTGELF

j_gene: TRBJ1-2
v_gene: TRBV20-1
CDR3aa: SATQDRGVYGYT

j_gene: TRBJ2-5
v_gene: TRBV21-1
CDR3aa: ASSKVTGVVGQETQY

j_gene: TRBJ2-3
v_gene: TRBV11-2
CDR3aa: ASSSRGTSTDTQY

j_gene: TRBJ2-4
v_gene: TRBV6-2/TRBV6-3
CDR3aa: ASRFRLASWKNIQY

j_gene: TRBJ1-5
v_gene: TRBV27
CDR3aa: ASSRGFNQPQH

j_gene: TRBJ1-5
v_gene: TRBV2
CDR3aa: ALKKGRSNQPQH

j_gene: TRBJ2-7
v_gene: TRBV28
CDR3aa: ASSGLAGGYREQY

j_gene: TRBJ2-7
v_gene: TRBV20-1
CDR3aa: SARERYLGALAPREQY

j_gene: TRBJ2-2
v_gene: TRBV5-1
CDR3aa: ASSLWTGFAGELF

j_gene: TRBJ1-5
v_gene: TRBV20-1
CDR3aa: SARDPGRANQPQH

j_gene: TRBJ2-7
v_gene: TRBV3-1
CDR3aa: ASSPRRGRAEQY

j_gene: TRBJ2-7
v_gene: TRBV3-1
CDR3aa: ASSQDHRDPYEQY

j_gene: TRBJ1-2
v_gene: TRBV6-5
CDR3aa: ASSSETKGLRYT

j_gene: TRBJ1-2
v_gene: TRBV12-3/TRBV12-4
CDR3aa: ASSLRGFAPNYGYT

j_gene: TRBJ1-5
v_gene: TRBV12-3/TRBV12-4
CDR3aa: ASSLGGLGTDLYYSNQPQH

j_gene: TRBJ2-7
v_gene: TRBV29-1
CDR3aa: SVEGSGFSYEQY

j_gene: TRBJ1-2
v_gene: TRBV7-9
CDR3aa: ASSSYIRRQGANYGYT

j_gene: TRBJ2-2
v_gene: TRBV7-9
CDR3aa: ASSPPTGELF

j_gene: TRBJ2-3
v_gene: TRBV7-6
CDR3aa: ASSRQGVSTDTQY

j_gene: TRBJ1-2
v_gene: TRBV19
CDR3aa: ASSRTGSLLLTDGYT

j_gene: TRBJ2-7
v_gene: TRBV5-1
CDR3aa: ASSLAQREFNYEQY

j_gene: TRBJ1-2
v_gene: TRBV6-2/TRBV6-3
CDR3aa: ASCGAALYGYT

j_gene: TRBJ1-4
v_gene: TRBV6-1
CDR3aa: ASSGQLNEKLF

j_gene: TRBJ2-2
v_gene: TRBV20-1
CDR3aa: SARGGGTNTGELF

j_gene: TRBJ2-7
v_gene: TRBV2
CDR3aa: ATSWAASSYEQY